The 14 T cell receptor beta chains listed next were all sequenced from one sample in a study of blood T cell repertoires in COVID-19. Assay: immunoSEQ multiplex PCR; the TCRdb copy retains only in-frame clones and omits some. The table has roughly 250,000 clones, roughly 80% seen once. Sequencing input: peripheral blood. Receptor source: a woman in her thirties or forties with active or convalescent COVID-19.

This clone was observed once. The chain recombines TRBV29-1 with TRBJ2-3; 9 nucleotides align to TRBD1. Per germline, CDR1 SQVTM and CDR2 ANQGSEA. The CDR3 length is 15 residues. V lost 6 bases, J lost 4 bases, and 11 bases stayed unmatched. The CDR3, as DNA: TGCAGCGTCCATGCCGGGACAGGGCCCCCAGATACGCAGTATTTT. This codes for CSVHAGTGPPDTQYF.

Worth noting for this clone: Other DNA sequences in this specimen translate into the identical CDR3. The chain has TRBV5-1 and TRBJ2-5, with a possible D match to TRBD1 (5 bases). In germline, CDR1 is SGHRS, CDR2 YFSETQ. V lost 1 base and J lost 1, with 5 bases in between. The CDR3 contains 13 residues. CDR3 residues: CASSLQGQETQYF. CDR3 nucleotides: TGCGCCAGCAGCTTGCAGGGCCAAGAGACCCAGTACTTC. Filled out from reference TRBV5-1 and TRBJ2-5, the complete variable domain reads KAGVTQTPRYLIKTRGQQVTLSCSPISGHRSVSWYQQTPGQGLQFLFEYFSETQRNKGNFPGRFSGRQFSNSRSEMNVSTLELGDSALYLCASSLQGQETQYFGPGTRLLVL.

V and J are TRBV9 and TRBJ1-2; D might be TRBD1 (6 bases). CDR1 is SGDLS and CDR2 is YYNGEE in the germline V gene. The CDR3 consists of 14 residues. V was shortened by 7 bases and J by 2 bases, with 15 bases between the two germline ends. The CDR3 loop is CASARTAGNYGYTF. The CDR3 DNA sequence: TGTGCCAGCGCCCGGACAGCAGGAAACTATGGCTACACCTTC.

The chain couples TRBV3-1 (or the pseudogene TRBV3-2) to TRBJ1-3; D gene uncertain. V lost 4 bases and J 0 bases, leaving 13 bases between the germline ends. The CDR3 has 16 amino acids. Germline V gene lookup returns CDR1 LGHDT and CDR2 YNNKEL (reference sequence). CDR3 protein: CASSPESSFSGNTIYF. CDR3 bases: TGTGCCAGCAGCCCCGAAAGTAGTTTCTCTGGAAACACCATATATTTT.

This clone has more than one count but fewer than ten. This chain uses TRBV28 with TRBJ2-3; 11 bases fit TRBD2. Germline CDR1 reads MDHEN; CDR2 reads SYDVKM. After removal of 4 bases from V and 6 bases from J, the junction contained 6 bases not matched to a gene. This CDR3 comprises 15 residues. This CDR3 is CASSSVLAGADTQYF. CDR3 DNA sequence: TGTGCCAGCAGTTCCGTACTAGCGGGGGCGGATACGCAGTATTTT.

This clone has a single count. The rearrangement joins TRBV14 to TRBJ1-1; D is unclear. CDR3 length: 14 amino acids. Germline V gene lookup returns CDR1 SGHDN and CDR2 FVKESK. Trimming left V 3 bases short and J 3 bases short, with 11 bases between. The CDR3 nucleotides are TGTGCCAGCAGCCACCGTGGGAGGGACACTGAAGCTTTCTTT. This translates into CASSHRGRDTEAFF. The variable domain in full, completed from reference TRBV14 and TRBJ1-1, reads EAGVTQFPSHSVIEKGQTVTLRCDPISGHDNLYWYRRVMGKEIKFLLHFVKESKQDESGMPNNRFLAERTGGTYSTLKVQPAELEDSGVYFCASSHRGRDTEAFFGQGTRLTVV.

The chain links TRBV6-5 to TRBJ1-2; 12 bases map to TRBD1. After removal of 5 bases from V and 6 bases from J, the junction contained 7 bases not matched to a gene. The CDR3 totals 15 residues. Germline CDR1 MNHEY, CDR2 SVGAGI. CDR3 nucleotide sequence: TGTGCCAGCAGTCCGCCGGGACAGGGGGCGCATGGCTACACCTTC. Translating gives CASSPPGQGAHGYTF.

Remarks on this clone: Different DNA sequences within this sample yield the same CDR3. The J gene is TRBJ1-5, the V gene TRBV19; D gene unclear. This CDR3 spans 15 amino acids. V was cut by 3 bases and J by 2 bases, with 11 bases left in between. In germline, CDR1 is LNHDA, CDR2 SQIVND (reference sequence). This CDR3 reads CASSIREVGNQPQHF. Written as DNA, the CDR3 is TGTGCCAGTAGTATTCGGGAGGTGGGCAATCAGCCCCAGCATTTT.

The chain carries TRBV5-6 and TRBJ2-7, with D possibly matching TRBD1 (6 bases). The germline gives CDR1 SGHDT, CDR2 YYEEEE. V gave up 1 base and J gave up 1 base, with 9 bases separating them. CDR3 length equals 14 residues. The CDR3 nucleotides read TGTGCCAGCAGCTTGAATGGACAGTCCTACGAGCAGTACGTC. It is translated as CASSLNGQSYEQYV.

This clone occurred a few times. The chain combines TRBV12-3 or TRBV12-4 with TRBJ1-1; D gene ambiguous. With 3 bases removed from V and 8 bases from J, the gap between germline ends came to 10 bases. The CDR3 spans 12 residues. CDR3 protein: CASSLRGLEAFF. CDR3 nucleotide sequence: TGTGCCAGCAGTTTGCGAGGGCTGGAAGCTTTCTTT.

This clone was recorded only once. The chain has TRBV21-1 and TRBJ2-7; the table's D gene call, TRBD1, was not cross checked with the DNA. TRBV21-1 is reported as a pseudogene. This CDR3 contains 14 residues. The CDR3 here is CASSKVGSEYEQYV. For the CDR3, the DNA is TGTGCCAGCAGCAAAGTGGGCAGTGAATACGAGCAGTACGTC.

The DNA for the CDR3 is TGTGCCAGCAGCTTTAGGAGTGGAAACACCATATATTTT. It is translated as CASSFRSGNTIYF. This chain connects TRBV7-9 to TRBJ1-3; no clear D gene. Germline CDR1 is SEHNR and CDR2 is FQNEAQ (reference sequence). CDR3 length equals 13 residues. V lost 3 bases, J lost 3 bases, and 6 bases lay in between.

This clone has a single count. The V call is TRBV7-3, the J call TRBJ2-2; D ambiguous. Germline lookup yields CDR1 SGHTA and CDR2 FQGTGA. Trimming shortened V by 5 bases and J by 2 bases, and 6 bases separated the two germline ends. The length of the CDR3 is 13 residues. The CDR3 reads CASSARNTGELFF. For the CDR3, the DNA is TGTGCCAGCAGCGCCAGAAACACCGGGGAGCTGTTTTTT.

The chain joins TRBV4-1 to TRBJ1-5; D is unresolved. From germline, CDR1 is MGHRA and CDR2 YSYEKL. V lost 3 bases and J lost 7, with 10 bases in between. CDR3 size: 13 residues. The CDR3 sequence is CASSQRIWQPQHF. As DNA, the CDR3 is TGCGCCAGCAGCCAGAGGATCTGGCAGCCCCAGCATTTT.